This TCR beta chain was captured by sequencing in a study of blood T cells in healthy people across ages. On this clonotype itself: Its antigen is not known.

With a J-beta primer mix and a sample-barcoded 5' primer, a second PCR ran about 7 to 11 cycles. TCRdb reanalysed the 5' RACE reads using MiXCR and keeps one entry per CDR3 protein. The sample has hundreds of thousands of distinct CDR3 sequences, 55% to 70% seen once. CDR1 is LGHNA, CDR2 YSLEER, per germline. The CDR3 spans 16 residues. V was clipped by 0 bases and J by 4 bases, with 14 bases between them. Study findings and constraints: With age, beta diversity per million T cells declined roughly linearly, significantly by 40 to 50. Long-lived donors had more naive CD4+ cells and higher diversity than aged donors.

The specimen was blood. This sequence was found in a man aged 30-40 years in good health. The V gene is TRBV4-3, the J gene TRBJ2-3; D possibly matches TRBD1 or TRBD2 (5 bases each). CDR3 in amino acids: CASSQDPGHIADTQYF. For the CDR3, the DNA is TGCGCCAGCAGCCAAGATCCGGGGCACATCGCAGATACGCAGTATTTT.